The 32 T cell receptor beta chains below were found in one sample sequenced in a study of beta chain features in type 1 diabetes. The entirety of the isolated RNA underwent reverse transcription, so expressed TCRB transcripts were sequenced. Using immunoSEQ multiplex PCR, the repertoire was profiled, and TCRdb retains in-frame clones only, with some absent. The data contain 900,000 or so clones, roughly 15% of them singletons. Sequenced sample: naive CD4+ T cells from blood. The receptors derive from a woman aged 18-29 years in good health.

This clone was counted between two and nine times. The chain links TRBV5-1 to TRBJ2-3; D gene uncertain. From germline, CDR1 is SGHRS and CDR2 YFSETQ. The V gene lost 4 bases and the J gene lost 0 bases, with 9 bases spanning the gap. The CDR3 extends over 14 amino acids. The DNA for the CDR3 is TGCGCCAGCAGCCTACCGACTAGCACAGATACGCAGTATTTT. Amino acids: CASSLPTSTDTQYF.

The chain uses TRBV19 and TRBJ1-1; 10 bases are a match to TRBD1. This CDR3 has 15 residues. J gave up 3 bases and V 3 bases, and 4 bases lay outside the gene matches. Germline assignment: CDR1 LNHDA and CDR2 SQIVND (reference sequence). The CDR3 bases are TGTGCCAGTAGTATGACAGGGGGCCGGGACACTGAAGCTTTCTTT. Residues: CASSMTGGRDTEAFF.

This clone was seen a few times. This sequence joins TRBV7-2 and TRBJ2-4; 8 bases line up with TRBD1. The J segment lost 12 bases and the V segment lost 4 bases, leaving 8 bases of the junction unmatched. In germline, CDR1 is SGHTA, CDR2 FQGNSA. CDR3 size: 13 residues. The CDR3 DNA sequence: TGTGCCAGCAGCTCCGACAGGGGCGGGGATCAGTACTTC. It translates to CASSSDRGGDQYF.

The chain links TRBV4-3 to TRBJ2-7, with 13 bases identical to TRBD2. CDR1 and CDR2 from the germline V gene are LGHNA and YSLEER. This CDR3 is built from 15 residues. J gave up 7 bases and V 4 bases, and 7 bases lay outside the gene matches. Here the CDR3 reads CASSPGLAGVREQYF. CDR3 DNA sequence: TGCGCCAGCAGCCCTGGACTAGCGGGAGTGAGAGAGCAGTACTTC.

The chain links TRBV5-1 to TRBJ2-2, with D perhaps matching TRBD2 (6 bases). The V gene's germline CDR1 is SGHRS and CDR2 YFSETQ. Deletions cut 2 bases from V and 6 bases from J, with 11 bases between. The CDR3 length is 14 residues. The chain's CDR3 is CASSFAGTAGELFF. The CDR3 DNA is TGCGCCAGCAGCTTTGCGGGGACGGCCGGGGAGCTGTTTTTT.

The rearrangement links TRBV28 to TRBJ2-3, with TRBD1 matching over 9 bases. The CDR3 runs to 15 residues. The V gene end was trimmed by 6 bases and the J gene end by 4 bases; junction bases not matched to a gene: 8. CDR1 MDHEN and CDR2 SYDVKM come from the germline V gene. The DNA of the CDR3 is TGTGCCAGCAGCCGCCGGGACAGGGATCCAGATACGCAGTATTTT. Translated: CASSRRDRDPDTQYF.

This clone was counted between two and nine times. The chain combines TRBV7-2 with TRBJ2-5; no definite D call. Trimming cost V 0 bases and J 3 bases, with 2 bases left between them. The CDR3 extends over 12 amino acids. Per the germline V gene, CDR1 is SGHTA and CDR2 is FQGNSA. The CDR3 bases are TGTGCCAGCAGCTTAGCTAAAGAGACCCAGTACTTC. It specifies CASSLAKETQYF.

This chain uses TRBV7-9 with TRBJ1-2; 7 bases match TRBD1. The germline V gene encodes CDR1 SEHNR and CDR2 FQNEAQ (reference sequence). V lost 5 bases, J lost 2 bases, and 8 bases stayed unmatched. The CDR3 spans 15 residues. In DNA form, the CDR3 reads TGTGCCAGCAGCCGAAGGGACAGTTTGAACTATGGCTACACCTTC. It is translated as CASSRRDSLNYGYTF.

This clone was found a few times. The gene calls are TRBV19 and TRBJ1-5; D possibly corresponds to TRBD1 (5 bases). The CDR3 has 13 residues. CDR1 LNHDA and CDR2 SQIVND come from the germline V gene (reference sequence). V dropped 9 bases and J dropped 6 bases, with 15 bases sitting between them. The CDR3 DNA reads as TGTGCCAGCGTCGGGGCTATAGGTCAGCCCCAGCATTTT. Translating gives CASVGAIGQPQHF.

The chain links TRBV7-9 to TRBJ1-5; D is unclear. CDR1 SEHNR and CDR2 FQNEAQ come from the germline V gene (reference sequence). The CDR3 length is 13 residues. V was pared by 4 bases and J by 6 bases, with 10 bases between. CDR3 residues: CASSSGPGQPQHF. The CDR3, as DNA: TGTGCCAGCAGCTCGGGCCCCGGTCAGCCCCAGCATTTT.

The J gene is TRBJ1-2, the V gene TRBV5-6; tentative D call: TRBD1 (5 bases). The CDR3 totals 15 residues. V lost 2 bases and J lost 0, with 11 bases in between. Germline loops: CDR1 SGHDT, CDR2 YYEEEE. CDR3 sequence (DNA): TGTGCCAGCAGCTTAGTCGACAGAACTAACTATGGCTACACCTTC. It translates to CASSLVDRTNYGYTF.

This clone was seen more than once but under ten times. Additional DNA sequences in this sample encode the identical CDR3. DNA for the CDR3: TGTGCCATCAGTGAGCGGACAGGGGGCTCCTACGAGCAGTACTTC. This sequence encodes CAISERTGGSYEQYF. The chain uses TRBV10-3 and TRBJ2-7; 10 positions agree with TRBD1. Trimming cost V 2 bases and J 0 bases; bases outside gene matches: 1. Germline CDR1 and CDR2: ENHRY and SYGVKD. CDR3 size: 15 residues.

In this sample, this clone turned up a few times. The CDR3 region is CASSVEGYRSSETQYF. Written as DNA, the CDR3 is TGTGCCAGCAGCGTAGAAGGGTACAGATCGAGCGAGACCCAGTACTTC. The chain couples TRBV9 to TRBJ2-5; D unclear. This CDR3 has 16 amino acids. Germline V lookup: CDR1 SGDLS, CDR2 YYNGEE. V lost 0 bases and J lost 5, with 17 bases in between.

Written as DNA, the CDR3 is TGTGCCAGCAGTCACACCGGGACTAGCGGGAGAATAGAGCAGTACTTC. Translation gives CASSHTGTSGRIEQYF. J is TRBJ2-7 and V is TRBV6-6, with TRBD2 identical over 14 bases. The CDR3 has 16 amino acids. The V and J ends lost 5 bases and 7 bases, in that order; junction bases with no gene match: 10. Germline values: CDR1 MNHNY, CDR2 SVGAGI (reference sequence).

The chain employs TRBV5-4 and TRBJ2-7; 10 nucleotides match TRBD2. The V gene end was trimmed by 3 bases and the J gene end by 3 bases; junction bases not matched to a gene: 6. The germline CDR1 and CDR2 sequences are SGHNT and YYREEE (reference sequence). CDR3 length: 15 residues. The CDR3 is CASSSSGSRVYEQYF. Written as DNA, the CDR3 is TGTGCCAGCAGCTCTAGCGGGAGCAGGGTCTACGAGCAGTACTTC. The full variable domain, rest sourced from reference TRBV5-4 and TRBJ2-7, is ETGVTQSPTHLIKTRGQQVTLRCSSQSGHNTVSWYQQALGQGPQFIFQYYREEENGRGNFPPRFSGLQFPNYSSELNVNALELDDSALYLCASSSSGSRVYEQYFGPGTRLTVT.

The V call is TRBV27, the J call TRBJ2-4; 7 nucleotides align to TRBD2. Germline CDR1 MNHEY, CDR2 SMNVEV (reference sequence). This CDR3 contains 13 residues. V gave up 8 bases and J gave up 7 bases; unmatched junction bases: 8. This CDR3 is CASGTGTTNIQYF. The CDR3 nucleotides are TGTGCCAGCGGAACCGGGACTACGAACATTCAGTACTTC.

The chain has TRBV6-5 and TRBJ2-4; D ambiguous. This CDR3 is built from 15 residues. The ends were cut back, 4 bases at V and 1 base at J, with 11 bases in the middle. Germline values: CDR1 MNHEY, CDR2 SVGAGI. CDR3 coding DNA: TGTGCCAGCAGTTCCCTTTCGATCGCCAAAAACATTCAGTACTTC. As protein: CASSSLSIAKNIQYF.

The chain recombines TRBV5-1 with TRBJ2-1, with D possibly matching TRBD2 (6 bases). This CDR3 region has 14 residues. V lost 1 base and J 7 bases, leaving 12 bases between the germline ends. Germline CDR1 reads SGHRS; CDR2 reads YFSETQ. For the CDR3, the DNA is TGCGCCAGCAGCTTGTTTCTCCGGGGGAATGAGCAGTTCTTC. Its protein is CASSLFLRGNEQFF. The whole variable domain, filled in from reference TRBV5-1 and TRBJ2-1, reads KAGVTQTPRYLIKTRGQQVTLSCSPISGHRSVSWYQQTPGQGLQFLFEYFSETQRNKGNFPGRFSGRQFSNSRSEMNVSTLELGDSALYLCASSLFLRGNEQFFGPGTRLTVL.

A few counts support this clone. The chain carries TRBV4-3 and TRBJ2-3; 9 nucleotides agree with TRBD2. V dropped 0 bases and J dropped 2; count of bases not matched to a gene: 3. Germline V gene sequence: CDR1 LGHNA, CDR2 YSLEER. There are 16 residues in the CDR3. CDR3 nucleotides: TGCGCCAGCAGCCAAGACCGACTAGCGGCCACAGATACGCAGTATTTT. It is translated as CASSQDRLAATDTQYF.

There are a few counts of this clone. This sequence joins TRBV28 and TRBJ2-5; TRBD2 might be the D (7 bases). Germline CDR1 and CDR2: MDHEN and SYDVKM. Trimming took off 2 bases at V and 5 bases at J, with 18 bases between the two ends. CDR3 length: 16 residues. Here the CDR3 DNA reads TGTGCCAGCAGTTTAGGGCCCGGGGGGCGGAGGGAGACCCAGTACTTC. It codes for CASSLGPGGRRETQYF. The entire variable domain, with the rest obtained from reference TRBV28 and TRBJ2-5, is as follows: DVKVTQSSRYLVKRTGEKVFLECVQDMDHENMFWYRQDPGLGLRLIYFSYDVKMKEKGDIPEGYSVSREKKERFSLILESASTNQTSMYLCASSLGPGGRRETQYFGPGTRLLVL.

The chain is built from TRBV15 and TRBJ1-5; D unresolved. Germline values: CDR1 LNHNV, CDR2 YYDKDF (reference sequence). This CDR3 is built from 12 residues. The ends were cut back, 5 bases at V and 5 bases at J, with 7 bases in the middle. This CDR3 reads CATSLSDQPQHF. As DNA, the CDR3 is TGTGCCACCAGCCTAAGCGATCAGCCCCAGCATTTT.

V is TRBV5-1 and J is TRBJ2-7; 8 positions agree with TRBD1. This CDR3 is 14 amino acids long. The germline V gene has CDR1 SGHRS and CDR2 YFSETQ. V lost 4 bases and J lost 1; bases outside the gene matches: 4. The DNA for the CDR3 is TGCGCCAGCAGCGTGACAGGGGATTCCTACGAGCAGTACTTC. It specifies CASSVTGDSYEQYF.

This clone was detected a few times. V gene TRBV20-1 combines with J gene TRBJ2-7; no clear D gene. V was shortened by 3 bases and J by 8 bases, with 11 bases between the two germline ends. CDR1 is DFQATT and CDR2 is SNEGSKA in the germline V gene (reference sequence). The CDR3 spans 11 residues. CDR3 loop: CSASHTTQQYF. CDR3 DNA sequence: TGCAGTGCTAGCCACACCACACAGCAGTACTTC.

This clone was counted a few times. This chain uses TRBV11-2 with TRBJ2-7; TRBD2 is a possible D gene (6 bases). The ends were cut back, 1 base at V and 2 bases at J, with 12 bases in the middle. Germline CDR1 SGHAT, CDR2 FQNNGV. The CDR3 sequence is 15 residues long. CDR3 amino acids: CASSLGVASAYEQYF. CDR3 sequence (DNA): TGTGCCAGCAGCTTAGGTGTTGCTAGCGCCTACGAGCAGTACTTC.

The V call is TRBV5-8, the J call TRBJ2-1; 8 nucleotides match TRBD2. The CDR3 length is 13 residues. The ends lost 4 bases at V and 9 bases at J; junction bases unmatched: 6. Germline lookup yields CDR1 SGHTS and CDR2 YDEGEE. Written as DNA, the CDR3 is TGTGCCAGCAGCCCCGGACTAGCCTTTGAGCAGTTCTTC. Translation: CASSPGLAFEQFF. The full variable domain, with the rest looked up from reference TRBV5-8 and TRBJ2-1, is EAGVTQSPTHLIKTRGQQATLRCSPISGHTSVYWYQQALGLGLQFLLWYDEGEERNRGNFPPRFSGRQFPNYSSELNVNALELEDSALYLCASSPGLAFEQFFGPGTRLTVL.

There are a few counts of this clone. An end of the junction does not agree with germline; a read error may underlie this. The V gene is TRBV20-1, the J gene TRBJ1-2, with 7 nucleotides matching TRBD1. CDR1 is DFQATT and CDR2 is SNEGSKA in the germline V gene (reference sequence). This CDR3 comprises 8 residues. The CDR3 DNA follows: TGCAGTGCTAGACAGGGGGCCTTC. It translates to CSARQGAF.

This clone was found a few times. The chain recombines TRBV15 with TRBJ2-5; D may correspond to TRBD1 or TRBD2 (5 bases each). The V and J ends lost 5 bases and 2 bases respectively, with 9 bases between them. Germline V gene sequence: CDR1 LNHNV, CDR2 YYDKDF (reference sequence). CDR3 size: 13 residues. The CDR3 sequence: CATSGWGQETQYF. Written as DNA, the CDR3 is TGTGCCACCAGCGGGTGGGGGCAAGAGACCCAGTACTTC.

The chain joins TRBV11-3 to TRBJ2-1, with TRBD2 identical over 9 bases. CDR3 size: 16 residues. The V segment lost 1 base and the J segment 3 bases; nucleotides outside the gene matches: 4. Germline CDR1 reads SGHNT; CDR2 reads YENEEA. CDR3: CASSLGRREGYNEQFF. DNA for the CDR3: TGTGCCAGCAGCTTAGGCCGGCGGGAGGGCTACAATGAGCAGTTCTTC.

The chain joins TRBV9 to TRBJ1-3; D might be TRBD1 (5 bases). The CDR3 is 16 residues long. The germline V gene has CDR1 SGDLS and CDR2 YYNGEE. Trimming shortened V by 5 bases and J by 1 base, and 16 bases separated the two germline ends. The DNA for the CDR3 is TGTGCCAGCAGTTCTAAAGGGACGTCGTCTGGAAACACCATATATTTT. It codes for CASSSKGTSSGNTIYF.

The V call is TRBV6-6, the J call TRBJ2-1; 10 nucleotides agree with TRBD2. In germline, CDR1 is MNHNY, CDR2 SVGAGI (reference sequence). The CDR3 length is 15 residues. The ends lost 2 bases at V and 8 bases at J; junction bases unmatched: 6. The chain's CDR3 is CASSYPAGGLDEQFF. CDR3 nucleotide sequence: TGTGCCAGCAGTTACCCAGCGGGAGGGTTGGATGAGCAGTTCTTC.

This clone was observed a handful of times. The genes are TRBV5-4 and TRBJ1-2, with D unresolved. Germline loops: CDR1 SGHNT, CDR2 YYREEE (reference sequence). This CDR3 spans 14 amino acids. The V and J ends lost 4 bases and 4 bases respectively, with 14 bases between them. The CDR3 DNA is TGTGCCAGCAGCCCCAGCGACGGACTCTATGGCTACACCTTC. Translated: CASSPSDGLYGYTF. The full variable domain, with the rest looked up from reference TRBV5-4 and TRBJ1-2, is ETGVTQSPTHLIKTRGQQVTLRCSSQSGHNTVSWYQQALGQGPQFIFQYYREEENGRGNFPPRFSGLQFPNYSSELNVNALELDDSALYLCASSPSDGLYGYTFGSGTRLTVV.

This clone was found once. The CDR3 DNA follows: TGTGCCAGCAGCTCCGCGGGGGGGGAGTTAGCAGATACGCAGTATTTT. The encoded protein is CASSSAGGELADTQYF. The chain combines TRBV5-4 with TRBJ2-3; TRBD2 matches 9 bases. V was pared by 3 bases and J by 4 bases, with 9 bases of the junction left unmatched. The CDR3 extends over 16 amino acids. Germline V gene data show CDR1 as SGHNT and CDR2 as YYREEE (reference sequence).